A single sample gave rise to the 23 T cell receptor beta chains below, sequenced in a study of T cell repertoires in cytomegalovirus infection. TCRdb reprocessed the reads via MiXCR and lists one record per CDR3 protein. The sample shows 150,000 to 200,000 distinct CDR3 sequences, about 20% of them seen only once. The material sequenced was PBMCs. These receptors were taken from a human donor in good health (CMV status not recorded). Some clones in this sample may be carry-over from other donors' samples.

This clonotype was recorded once. This chain uses TRBV14 with TRBJ2-2; D perhaps matches TRBD1 (5 bases). CDR3 length: 17 residues. Germline CDR1 is SGHDN and CDR2 is FVKESK. Trimming took off 3 bases at V and 3 bases at J, with 17 bases between the two ends. CDR3 residues: CASSHYSGSVDTGELFF. CDR3 in DNA: TGTGCCAGCAGCCACTACTCAGGGTCGGTGGACACCGGGGAGCTGTTTTTT.

The V call is TRBV5-4, the J call TRBJ2-1, with 10 bases lining up with TRBD1. Germline CDR1 is SGHNT and CDR2 is YYREEE (reference sequence). Trimming at V came to 0 bases and at J to 5 bases, leaving 5 bases not matched to a gene. The CDR3 runs 16 residues. CDR3 DNA: TGTGCCAGCAGCTTGGGGAGGACAGGGGGAAACAATGAGCAGTTCTTC. Its translation is CASSLGRTGGNNEQFF.

The chain carries TRBV6-2 or TRBV6-3 and TRBJ1-1; TRBD1 might be the D (5 bases). Per the germline V gene, CDR1 is MNHEY and CDR2 is SVGEGT. Deletions cut 7 bases from V and 0 bases from J, with 18 bases between. This CDR3 comprises 16 residues. CDR3 in DNA: TGTGCCAGCACTTATCCAAGTGGGGGGATGAACACTGAAGCTTTCTTT. Translated, it gives CASTYPSGGMNTEAFF.

V gene TRBV7-2 combines with J gene TRBJ2-5, with 12 bases identical to TRBD2. V trimming: 1 base; J trimming: 1 base; junction bases outside the gene matches: 4. This CDR3 spans 17 amino acids. Germline-derived CDR1 and CDR2 are SGHTA and FQGNSA. CDR3 coding DNA: TGTGCCAGCAGCTTAGTGGGGACTAGCGGGCCCCAAGAGACCCAGTACTTC. This sequence encodes CASSLVGTSGPQETQYF.

The chain has TRBV28 and TRBJ2-7; D gene unclear. This CDR3 is 13 amino acids long. V lost 3 bases and J lost 2, with 8 bases in between. Germline CDR1 reads MDHEN; CDR2 reads SYDVKM. Written as DNA, the CDR3 is TGTGCCAGCAGTTTGGTGGGGACCTACGAGCAGTACTTC. This codes for CASSLVGTYEQYF.

This clonotype was counted at least ten times. The V gene is TRBV7-2, the J gene TRBJ2-7, with D unclear. Germline CDR1 SGHTA, CDR2 FQGNSA. V dropped 1 base and J dropped 2 bases, with 9 bases sitting between them. The CDR3 is 14 amino acids. The CDR3: CASSLEGQTYEQYF. Here the CDR3 DNA reads TGTGCCAGCAGCTTAGAGGGCCAGACCTACGAGCAGTACTTC.

This clonotype turned up a few times. The chain links TRBV9 to TRBJ2-2; 7 bases line up with TRBD2. Germline values: CDR1 SGDLS, CDR2 YYNGEE. The CDR3 totals 14 residues. After removal of 2 bases from V and 7 bases from J, the junction contained 5 bases not matched to a gene. The CDR3 coding sequence is TGTGCCAGCAGCGTTCAAACGGGGGGCGGGGAGCTGTTTTTT. Its protein product is CASSVQTGGGELFF.

The V and J genes are TRBV19 and TRBJ1-4; D is undetermined. The CDR3 sequence is 13 residues long. Trimming shortened V by 8 bases and J by 10 bases, and 17 bases separated the two germline ends. The germline gives CDR1 LNHDA, CDR2 SQIVND (reference sequence). The DNA of the CDR3 is TGTGCCAGTGGCGGCGGGTGGATGGGAAAACTGTTTTTT. It is translated as CASGGGWMGKLFF.

V usage is TRBV9 and J usage is TRBJ1-4; the D gene is possibly TRBD1 (5 bases). The ends were cut back, 4 bases at V and 7 bases at J, with 17 bases in the middle. The CDR3 contains 15 residues. Germline CDR1 is SGDLS and CDR2 is YYNGEE. The CDR3 sequence: CASSPGLIGTEKLFF. CDR3 coding DNA: TGTGCCAGCAGCCCGGGACTTATTGGAACTGAAAAACTGTTTTTT.

The J gene is TRBJ2-5, the V gene TRBV6-6; tentatively, D is TRBD1 (6 bases). The CDR3 consists of 15 residues. CDR1 is MNHNY and CDR2 is SVGAGI in the germline V gene (reference sequence). Trimming removed 4 bases from V and 0 bases from J, with 12 bases in between. CDR3 loop: CASSSGATYQETQYF. The CDR3 nucleotides read TGTGCCAGCAGTTCAGGGGCTACGTACCAAGAGACCCAGTACTTC.

This clonotype was seen a handful of times. The V gene is TRBV11-3, the J gene TRBJ1-1; the match to TRBD1 covers 7 bases. After removal of 5 bases from V and 4 bases from J, the junction contained 10 bases not matched to a gene. The germline gives CDR1 SGHNT, CDR2 YENEEA. This CDR3 is 15 amino acids long. CDR3 residues: CASSPIQGLGTEAFF. CDR3 sequence (DNA): TGTGCCAGCAGCCCGATACAGGGGCTCGGCACTGAAGCTTTCTTT.

This chain connects TRBV28 to TRBJ2-1; maybe TRBD2 (6 bases). The V and J ends lost 3 bases and 7 bases respectively, with 13 bases between them. Per the germline V gene, CDR1 is MDHEN and CDR2 is SYDVKM. The CDR3 has 14 amino acids. Written as DNA, the CDR3 is TGTGCCAGCAGTTTCGGGCTAGCGAGGAATGAGCAGTTCTTC. Protein sequence: CASSFGLARNEQFF. The full variable domain, in which reference TRBV28 and TRBJ2-1 provide the parts outside the CDR3, is DVKVTQSSRYLVKRTGEKVFLECVQDMDHENMFWYRQDPGLGLRLIYFSYDVKMKEKGDIPEGYSVSREKKERFSLILESASTNQTSMYLCASSFGLARNEQFFGPGTRLTVL.

As regards this clonotype: Being one base from a much bigger clone, this may be a read error. The chain is built from TRBV25-1 and TRBJ2-2; TRBD1 agrees at 11 bases. This CDR3 spans 19 amino acids. Per the germline V gene, CDR1 is MGHDK and CDR2 is SYGVNS. Losses at the gene ends were 3 bases for V and 5 bases for J; bases not matched to a gene: 14. The CDR3 spells CASSEIRTGQGATTGELFF. Written as DNA, the CDR3 is TGTGCCAGCAGTGAGATTCGAACCGGACAGGGGGCGACGACCGGGGAGCTGTTTTTT. The whole variable domain, filled in from reference TRBV25-1 and TRBJ2-2, reads EADIYQTPRYLVIGTGKKITLECSQTMGHDKMYWYQQDPGMELHLIHYSYGVNSTEKGDLSSESTVSRIRTEHFPLTLESARPSHTSQYLCASSEIRTGQGATTGELFFGEGSRLTVL.

This clonotype was counted between two and nine times. The chain uses TRBV11-1 and TRBJ2-2, with a tentative D call TRBD2 (5 bases). CDR3 length equals 14 residues. Germline V gives CDR1 SGHAT, CDR2 FQDESV (reference sequence). Trimming pared 5 bases from V and 5 bases from J, leaving 12 bases between. The DNA of the CDR3 is TGTGCCAGCAGCCCGTCCGAGGGTACCGGGGAGCTGTTTTTT. It codes for CASSPSEGTGELFF.

The chain links TRBV20-1 to TRBJ2-3; either TRBD1 or TRBD2 may supply D (5 bases each). Trimming shortened V by 4 bases and J by 3 bases, and 20 bases separated the two germline ends. Germline V CDR1 and CDR2: DFQATT, SNEGSKA (reference sequence). The CDR3 contains 16 residues. The CDR3, as DNA: TGCAGTGCTACAGCTCTCGGGGCCTCGCTAACAGATACGCAGTATTTT. It codes for CSATALGASLTDTQYF.

This clonotype was counted at least ten times. J is TRBJ2-2 and V is TRBV7-2; 10 bases are shared with TRBD2. This CDR3 has 20 residues. Germline trimming cut 1 base from V and 4 bases from J; bases unmatched to any gene: 15. The germline gives CDR1 SGHTA, CDR2 FQGNSA. CDR3 DNA sequence: TGTGCCAGCAGCTTAGGGGAATCGAAATTAGCGGGAGGAATCACCGGGGAGCTGTTTTTT. It codes for CASSLGESKLAGGITGELFF. Full variable domain (remainder filled in from reference TRBV7-2 and TRBJ2-2): GAGVSQSPSNKVTEKGKDVELRCDPISGHTALYWYRQSLGQGLEFLIYFQGNSAPDKSGLPSDRFSAERTGGSVSTLTIQRTQQEDSAVYLCASSLGESKLAGGITGELFFGEGSRLTVL.

There are many counts of this clonotype. The chain is built from TRBV2 and TRBJ2-5; possible D gene TRBD1, 5 bases. This CDR3 has 12 residues. V dropped 7 bases and J dropped 3 bases, with 9 bases sitting between them. Germline CDR1 SNHLY, CDR2 FYNNEI. The CDR3 DNA sequence: TGTGCCAGCAAGAGACAGAAAGAGACCCAGTACTTC. It codes for CASKRQKETQYF.

The rearrangement uses TRBV12-3 or TRBV12-4 and TRBJ2-6; D remains unclear. The V end was cut by 5 bases, the J end by 0 bases, with 11 bases between. This CDR3 is built from 16 residues. The CDR3, as DNA: TGTGCCAGCAGTAGTCAAAAACGCTCTGGGGCCAACGTCCTGACTTTC. Its protein is CASSSQKRSGANVLTF.

This clonotype has a count of ten or more. The CDR3 spells CASSPTPELAGYTF. Written as DNA, the CDR3 is TGTGCCAGCAGCCCCACACCCGAGTTGGCGGGCTACACCTTC. The chain is built from TRBV7-2 and TRBJ1-2; D gene ambiguous. Germline V gene lookup returns CDR1 SGHTA and CDR2 FQGNSA. This CDR3 is built from 14 residues. Trimming pared 5 bases from V and 8 bases from J, leaving 18 bases between. Supplemented by reference TRBV7-2 and TRBJ1-2, the full variable domain reads GAGVSQSPSNKVTEKGKDVELRCDPISGHTALYWYRQSLGQGLEFLIYFQGNSAPDKSGLPSDRFSAERTGGSVSTLTIQRTQQEDSAVYLCASSPTPELAGYTFGSGTRLTVV.

J is TRBJ2-1 and V is TRBV6-6, with D possibly matching TRBD1 (5 bases). V gave up 2 bases and J gave up 6 bases, with 11 bases separating them. This CDR3 contains 14 residues. The germline V gene has CDR1 MNHNY and CDR2 SVGAGI (reference sequence). The CDR3: CASSYGQGSNEQFF. The CDR3 DNA is TGTGCCAGCAGTTACGGGCAGGGCTCCAATGAGCAGTTCTTC.

The sample holds many counts of this clonotype. The V gene is TRBV2, the J gene TRBJ2-2; 9 bases agree with TRBD2. Germline lookup yields CDR1 SNHLY and CDR2 FYNNEI. V lost 5 bases and J lost 0; bases outside the gene matches: 4. CDR3 size: 16 residues. The CDR3 loop is CASSRRLAANTGELFF. DNA of the CDR3: TGTGCCAGCAGTAGGAGACTAGCGGCGAACACCGGGGAGCTGTTTTTT. The whole variable domain, remainder taken from reference TRBV2 and TRBJ2-2, is EPEVTQTPSHQVTQMGQEVILRCVPISNHLYFYWYRQILGQKVEFLVSFYNNEISEKSEIFDDQFSVERPDGSNFTLKIRSTKLEDSAMYFCASSRRLAANTGELFFGEGSRLTVL.

At least ten counts were recorded for this clonotype. CDR3 coding DNA: TGTGCCAGCAGTGATGAATTCAGGGGTGGCGGTGAAAAACTGTTTTTT. This encodes CASSDEFRGGGEKLFF. This chain uses TRBV2 with TRBJ1-4, with a tentative D call TRBD1 (6 bases). The V end lost 3 bases, the J end lost 7 bases, and 18 bases lay between the germline ends. The CDR3 runs 16 residues. CDR1 is SNHLY and CDR2 is FYNNEI in the germline V gene.

The chain uses TRBV19 and TRBJ2-6; 9 bases match TRBD1. The CDR3 totals 18 residues. J lost 4 bases, V lost 4 bases, and 11 bases had no gene match. In germline, CDR1 is LNHDA, CDR2 SQIVND (reference sequence). The DNA of the CDR3 is TGTGCCAGTAGTACTAAGACCGGGACAGGGTTCGGGGCCAACGTCCTGACTTTC. Protein sequence: CASSTKTGTGFGANVLTF.